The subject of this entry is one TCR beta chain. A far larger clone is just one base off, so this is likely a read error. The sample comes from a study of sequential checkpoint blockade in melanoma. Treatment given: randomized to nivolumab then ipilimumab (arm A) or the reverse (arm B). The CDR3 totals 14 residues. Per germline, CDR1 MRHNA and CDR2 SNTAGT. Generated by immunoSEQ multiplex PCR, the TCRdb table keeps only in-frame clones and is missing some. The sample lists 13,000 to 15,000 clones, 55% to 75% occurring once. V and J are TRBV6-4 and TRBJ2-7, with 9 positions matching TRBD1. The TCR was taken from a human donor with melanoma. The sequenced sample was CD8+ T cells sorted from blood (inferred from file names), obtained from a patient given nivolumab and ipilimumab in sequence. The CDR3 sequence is CASSPGQGAYKQYF. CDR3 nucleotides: TGTGCCAGCTCCCCGGGACAGGGTGCCTACAAGCAGTACTTC.